This T cell receptor beta chain was sequenced during a study of vaccination and CD4 T cells after COVID-19. Sample treatment: approximately nine-day PBMC culture with coronavirus spike peptide pools or control peptides (ViraFEST assay). The unexposed donor gave CD4+ T cells before the COVID-19 pandemic (2011-2018). Once obtained from cultured CD4+ T cells, the DNA was sequenced using the Oncomine TCR Beta short-read assay. Each CDR3 protein gets one entry after TCRdb re-called the PCR reads with MiXCR. The sample yields roughly 4,200 distinct CDR3 sequences, nearly 35% seen once. This clonotype was picked up one time. Its target is not known. The V end lost 6 bases, the J end lost 4 bases, and 10 bases lay between the germline ends. From germline, CDR1 is MNHNS and CDR2 SASEGT. The CDR3 length is 13 residues.

Sequencing used CD4+ T cells from blood, cultured in vitro. This TCR came from a human donor in good health. The rearrangement joins TRBV6-1 to TRBJ1-5; D gene uncertain. The CDR3 region has the DNA TGTGCCAGCAGGGTAATGAGAAATCAGCCCCAGCATTTT. Its translation is CASRVMRNQPQHF.